The 27 T cell receptor beta chains listed next were all sequenced from one sample in a study of T cell changes during pregnancy in multiple sclerosis. TCRdb keeps only in-frame clones here, not all; method: immunoSEQ multiplex PCR. The sample consists of roughly 80,000 clones, around 90% of them appearing once. The sample here was peripheral blood, taken before pregnancy. Receptors were obtained from a female donor with multiple sclerosis, enrolled in a pregnancy study.

The chain employs TRBV28 and TRBJ2-7; unclear D gene. The CDR3 covers 12 residues. Germline V CDR1 and CDR2: MDHEN, SYDVKM. Trimming left V 5 bases short and J 3 bases short, with 8 bases between. The CDR3 nucleotides read TGTGCCAGCAGTCCCAACATCTACGAGCAGTACTTC. Translated, it gives CASSPNIYEQYF.

The CDR3 loop is CASGGAVYEQYF. For the CDR3, the DNA is TGTGCCAGTGGCGGGGCCGTCTACGAGCAGTACTTC. The chain is built from TRBV27 and TRBJ2-7; possibly TRBD2 for D (6 bases). The CDR3 is 12 residues long. With 9 bases removed from V and 3 bases from J, the gap between germline ends came to 12 bases. The germline CDR1 and CDR2 sequences are MNHEY and SMNVEV (reference sequence).

The rearrangement uses TRBV29-1 and TRBJ1-1; D might be TRBD1 (5 bases). Germline CDR1 reads SQVTM; CDR2 reads ANQGSEA. The ends were cut back, 3 bases at V and 0 bases at J, with 11 bases in the middle. This CDR3 is built from 14 residues. The CDR3 bases are TGCAGCGTTGAGAAGGACACTGTGAACACTGAAGCTTTCTTT. Translating gives CSVEKDTVNTEAFF.

This clone is a singleton in its sample. This chain uses TRBV5-1 with TRBJ2-7; D perhaps matches TRBD1 (6 bases). The ends were cut back, 3 bases at V and 6 bases at J, with 19 bases in the middle. The CDR3 is 15 residues long. Per germline, CDR1 SGHRS and CDR2 YFSETQ. CDR3 loop: CASSSLTGSRVEQYF. CDR3 nucleotide sequence: TGCGCCAGCAGCTCCTTGACAGGATCCCGTGTCGAGCAGTACTTC.

This chain uses TRBV28 with TRBJ1-5; TRBD1 matches 9 bases. The length of the CDR3 is 15 residues. Germline-derived CDR1 and CDR2 are MDHEN and SYDVKM. The ends lost 6 bases at V and 7 bases at J; junction bases unmatched: 10. The CDR3 coding sequence is TGTGCCAGCAGACAAGGGACAGGGAGAGGCCAGCCCCAGCATTTT. It codes for CASRQGTGRGQPQHF.

The V and J genes are TRBV7-9 and TRBJ2-7; D perhaps matches TRBD1 (6 bases). V lost 7 bases and J 4 bases, leaving 14 bases between the germline ends. The CDR3 has 13 amino acids. Germline CDR1 and CDR2: SEHNR and FQNEAQ (reference sequence). The CDR3 nucleotides read TGTGCCAGCATTGGACAGTATGCTTACGAGCAGTACTTC. Translation gives CASIGQYAYEQYF.

V is TRBV27 and J is TRBJ1-5, with 8 bases identical to TRBD1. CDR1 and CDR2 from the germline V gene are MNHEY and SMNVEV (reference sequence). The CDR3 loop spans 16 amino acids. V was clipped by 4 bases and J by 2 bases; unmatched bases: 7. The CDR3 sequence is CASSSLPTGGNQPQHF. The DNA for the CDR3 is TGTGCCAGCAGTTCCCTACCGACAGGGGGCAATCAGCCCCAGCATTTT.

The rearrangement links TRBV28 to TRBJ2-2, with D possibly being TRBD2 (5 bases). Per the germline V gene, CDR1 is MDHEN and CDR2 is SYDVKM. The CDR3 sequence is 14 residues long. Trimming took off 7 bases at V and 12 bases at J, with 21 bases between the two ends. The CDR3 DNA reads TGTGCCAGCATCCCAGGAGGACCACCGGGTCAGCTGTTTTTT. It is translated as CASIPGGPPGQLFF.

Details on this clone: Compared with germline, one end of the junction differs, possibly owing to a read error. The same CDR3 is also encoded by other DNA sequences in this sample. As DNA, the CDR3 is TGCGCCAGCAGTCCCTGGGGACAGGGGATTTCGGCGGGCTCCTCGGGCGAGCAGTACTTC. Its protein product is CASSPWGQGISAGSSGEQYF. This chain uses TRBV27 with TRBJ2-7; 10 bases map to TRBD1. The CDR3 has 20 amino acids. Per the germline V gene, CDR1 is MNHEY and CDR2 is SMNVEV (reference sequence).

The chain recombines TRBV6-5 with TRBJ2-7; a possible D gene is TRBD1 (6 bases). Trimming took 6 bases from V and 1 from J, leaving 7 bases between them. This CDR3 spans 12 amino acids. Per the germline V gene, CDR1 is MNHEY and CDR2 is SVGAGI. The CDR3 DNA sequence: TGTGCCAGCAGACAGGGTTCCTACGAGCAGTACTTC. It codes for CASRQGSYEQYF.

J is TRBJ2-5 and V is TRBV19; TRBD1 aligns across 9 bases. Trimming took 5 bases from V and 4 from J; bases not matched to a gene: 14. The CDR3 has 17 residues. Germline assignment: CDR1 LNHDA and CDR2 SQIVND (reference sequence). The CDR3 nucleotides read TGTGCCAGTAGTTTCGGGACAGGGTCTTCCTTCGGAGAGACCCAGTACTTC. Amino acid sequence: CASSFGTGSSFGETQYF.

This clone was seen just once. This sequence joins TRBV20-1 and TRBJ2-7, with D perhaps matching TRBD2 (6 bases). Trimming took 5 bases from V and 2 from J, leaving 7 bases between them. Looked up from germline, CDR1 is DFQATT and CDR2 is SNEGSKA (reference sequence). The CDR3 is made up of 11 amino acids. The CDR3 protein is CSARGTYEQYF. The CDR3 DNA sequence: TGCAGTGCTCGGGGGACCTACGAGCAGTACTTC.

The chain carries TRBV27 and TRBJ1-1; 7 bases are shared with TRBD1. Losses at the gene ends were 4 bases for V and 1 base for J; bases not matched to a gene: 0. The germline CDR1 and CDR2 sequences are MNHEY and SMNVEV (reference sequence). The CDR3 extends over 13 amino acids. CDR3: CASSWTGNTEAFF. DNA of the CDR3: TGTGCCAGCAGTTGGACAGGGAACACTGAAGCTTTCTTT.

The genes are TRBV2 and TRBJ2-1, with D perhaps TRBD1 (6 bases). V was trimmed by 6 bases and J by 6 bases, leaving 9 bases between them. Germline V lookup: CDR1 SNHLY, CDR2 FYNNEI. CDR3 length: 12 residues. CDR3 nucleotides: TGTGCCAGCAGGACAGGTATCAATGAGCAGTTCTTC. This sequence encodes CASRTGINEQFF.

This chain uses TRBV30 with TRBJ1-2, with a possible D match to TRBD1 (6 bases). Germline-derived CDR1 and CDR2 are GTSNPN and SVGIG (reference sequence). The CDR3 runs 15 residues. V lost 4 bases and J lost 5, with 20 bases in between. DNA for the CDR3: TGTGCCTGGAACTTCCGGGACACCTTAGGATATGGCTACACCTTC. This gives the protein CAWNFRDTLGYGYTF.

This clone was counted only a few times. This chain connects TRBV28 to TRBJ2-3; 7 nucleotides align to TRBD2. V was clipped by 3 bases and J by 2 bases; unmatched bases: 14. The CDR3 covers 18 residues. The germline V gene has CDR1 MDHEN and CDR2 SYDVKM. CDR3 residues: CASSFPFSMAGDTDTQYF. The CDR3 DNA follows: TGTGCCAGCAGTTTCCCCTTCAGCATGGCGGGGGACACAGATACGCAGTATTTT.

The chain is built from TRBV18 and TRBJ2-4; D unclear. The CDR3 is 14 residues long. The V gene's germline CDR1 is KGHSH and CDR2 LQKENI. V dropped 6 bases and J dropped 1 base, with 10 bases sitting between them. The CDR3 loop is CASSPIGAKNIQYF. The CDR3, as DNA: TGTGCCAGCTCGCCCATCGGGGCCAAAAACATTCAGTACTTC.

The chain combines TRBV7-9 with TRBJ2-7; D is ambiguous. Trimming took off 3 bases at V and 3 bases at J, with 6 bases between the two ends. CDR1 SEHNR and CDR2 FQNEAQ come from the germline V gene (reference sequence). This CDR3 is built from 12 residues. The DNA for the CDR3 is TGTGCCAGCAGCTTGCCCGGCTACGAGCAGTACTTC. This translates into CASSLPGYEQYF.

This clone was observed once. One junction end does not reproduce the germline sequence, and a read error may be involved. The J gene is TRBJ2-7, the V gene TRBV5-5; TRBD2 matches at 9 bases. The CDR3 covers 12 residues. Germline assignment: CDR1 SGHKS and CDR2 YYEKEE (reference sequence). CDR3 sequence reads: CASSRSGTSSLF. The CDR3 DNA reads as TGTGCCAGCAGCCGTTCCGGGACTAGCTCTCTCTTC.

This chain connects TRBV29-1 to TRBJ1-1, with no clear D. The V and J ends lost 6 bases and 7 bases respectively, with 21 bases between them. The CDR3 covers 14 residues. Germline CDR1 is SQVTM and CDR2 is ANQGSEA. The CDR3 is CSVAPLGLAFEAFF. In DNA, the CDR3 is TGCAGCGTAGCTCCCCTCGGACTGGCATTTGAAGCTTTCTTT.

The genes are TRBV7-9 and TRBJ2-7; 10 bases are shared with TRBD1. In germline, CDR1 is SEHNR, CDR2 FQNEAQ (reference sequence). Trimming at V came to 5 bases and at J to 9 bases, leaving 10 bases not matched to a gene. The CDR3 totals 14 residues. The CDR3 region is CASSAGTGEGSQYF. The CDR3 DNA sequence: TGTGCCAGCAGCGCAGGGACAGGGGAGGGGTCGCAGTACTTC. The entire variable domain, with the rest obtained from reference TRBV7-9 and TRBJ2-7, is as follows: DTGVSQNPRHKITKRGQNVTFRCDPISEHNRLYWYRQTLGQGPEFLTYFQNEAQLEKSRLLSDRFSAERPKGSFSTLEIQRTEQGDSAMYLCASSAGTGEGSQYFGPGTRLTVT.

In its sample, this clone was seen a few times. The chain recombines TRBV21-1 with TRBJ1-1. TRBV21-1 is a known pseudogene. CDR3 length: 16 residues. CDR3 in DNA: TGTGCCAGCAGCAAACCCTTACGGGGGGGGAACACTGAAGCTTTCTTT. It specifies CASSKPLRGGNTEAFF.

This chain joins TRBV27 and TRBJ2-7; TRBD2 agrees at 9 bases. From germline, CDR1 is MNHEY and CDR2 SMNVEV (reference sequence). This CDR3 is 18 amino acids long. The junction had 14 bases not matched to a gene; V was cut back by 3 bases and J by 2 bases. The CDR3 region is CASSFLGLAGSSTYEQYF. The DNA of the CDR3 is TGTGCCAGCAGTTTTTTGGGGCTAGCGGGGTCGTCGACCTACGAGCAGTACTTC.

The rearrangement joins TRBV19 to TRBJ1-2; 7 bases match TRBD1. Germline V lookup: CDR1 LNHDA, CDR2 SQIVND (reference sequence). The CDR3 extends over 16 amino acids. The ends lost 5 bases at V and 4 bases at J; junction bases unmatched: 13. For the CDR3, the DNA is TGTGCCAGTAGTCTTGGAGACAGGGCGAGGGGCTATGGCTACACCTTC. Its translation is CASSLGDRARGYGYTF.

This clone was seen just once. J is TRBJ2-1 and V is TRBV9; D possibly corresponds to TRBD2 (5 bases). The CDR3 contains 15 residues. From germline, CDR1 is SGDLS and CDR2 YYNGEE. V lost 0 bases and J 8 bases, leaving 15 bases between the germline ends. The CDR3 spells CASSVGGRPLDEQFF. In DNA, the CDR3 is TGTGCCAGCAGCGTAGGAGGGCGGCCTCTCGATGAGCAGTTCTTC.

The rearrangement links TRBV4-2 to TRBJ2-5; possibly TRBD2 for D (6 bases). In germline, CDR1 is LGHNA, CDR2 YNFKEQ. The CDR3 length is 15 residues. V lost 1 base to trimming and J lost 3 bases, with 12 bases between them. The chain's CDR3 is CASSQGIGGEETQYF. DNA of the CDR3: TGTGCCAGCAGCCAAGGGATCGGGGGAGAAGAGACCCAGTACTTC.

V gene TRBV27 combines with J gene TRBJ1-1; D gene ambiguous. The V end was cut by 6 bases, the J end by 5 bases, with 28 bases between. This CDR3 contains 18 residues. Germline CDR1 reads MNHEY; CDR2 reads SMNVEV (reference sequence). Written as DNA, the CDR3 is TGTGCCAGCAGACCCCAACGATACCGAACGAGGGTAGGGACTGAAGCTTTCTTT. It yields the protein CASRPQRYRTRVGTEAFF.